This T cell receptor (beta chain) was identified in a study of blood T cell repertoires in COVID-19. Across the whole study: PBMCs, B-cell-depleted T cells, or T cells were the source of the cDNA or gDNA that made up the material.

Clinical history reported by participants formed the basis on which cohorts were assigned. The study counted Cohort 3 donors as recovered given two negative PCRs, clearance, or symptom resolution. Methods used by the authors: Reference gene primer amplification yielded estimated nucleated cell counts. Clones were sequenced by immunoSEQ multiplex PCR, and TCRdb holds only the in-frame ones, with some missing. The V and J calls and clone size are taken from that table; D and trimming were inferred from the DNA. The sample includes fewer than 400,000 clones, around nine tenths of them seen just once. There are 15 residues in the CDR3. Trimming stripped 10 bases from V and 0 bases from J, with 18 bases between. CDR1 is SNHLY, CDR2 FYNNEI, per germline.

The genes are TRBV2 and TRBJ1-1; D is undetermined. The specimen sequenced was PBMCs or T cells enriched from blood (not recorded which). The source of this sequence is a woman in her fifties or sixties who had recovered from COVID-19. The CDR3 region has the DNA TGTGCCAAAACGGACCACGGGGTCATGAACACTGAAGCTTTCTTT. It is translated as CAKTDHGVMNTEAFF. Complete variable domain (other parts from reference TRBV2 and TRBJ1-1): EPEVTQTPSHQVTQMGQEVILRCVPISNHLYFYWYRQILGQKVEFLVSFYNNEISEKSEIFDDQFSVERPDGSNFTLKIRSTKLEDSAMYFCAKTDHGVMNTEAFFGQGTRLTVV.